The T cell receptor (beta chain) described here comes from a study of CD8+CD57+ T cells in acquired aplastic anemia. On the study more broadly: CD4+ and CD8+ cells, once sorted, gave DNA averaging about 3 ug.

Points on this clonotype: The junction and the germline gene differ at one end; a read error may be behind it.

Germline V gives CDR1 SGHRS, CDR2 YFSETQ. This CDR3 is 12 amino acids long. The use of genomic DNA as template underpinned the TCR beta VDJ and CDR3 profiling. TCRdb processed the reads anew with MiXCR; each CDR3 protein has one entry. The table includes 450,000 to 550,000 distinct CDR3 sequences, about a third detected once. Flow cytometry had shown expanded CD8+CD57+ cells in the patients chosen for sequencing. This chain uses TRBV5-1 with TRBJ2-5; tentatively, D is TRBD1 or TRBD2 (5 bases each). Sequenced input: sorted CD4+, CD8+, or CD8+CD57+ T cells (not recorded which) from PBMCs. The receptor was isolated from a human donor with aplastic anemia. CDR3 nucleotide sequence: TGCGCCAGCAGGTGGGACGCCGGGACCCAGCACTTC. Translation: CASRWDAGTQHF. The full variable domain, completed using reference TRBV5-1 and TRBJ2-5, is KAGVTQTPRYLIKTRGQQVTLSCSPISGHRSVSWYQQTPGQGLQFLFEYFSETQRNKGNFPGRFSGRQFSNSRSEMNVSTLELGDSALYLCASRWDAGTQHFGPGTRLLVL.